This T cell receptor beta chain was identified in a study of OX40 agonist ivuxolimab in advanced cancers. About the investigation overall: Ivuxolimab was an agonistic, fully human IgG2 monoclonal antibody directed against OX40 (CD134), a costimulatory receptor. Among the 50 to 55 dose-escalation patients, approximately 20 had hepatocellular carcinoma, 15 or so melanoma, 9 renal cell carcinoma and 9 head and neck cancer. Intravenous ivuxolimab was administered to patients every 2 weeks at six dose levels: 0.01, 0.1, 0.3, 1.5, 3 and 10 mg/kg. Partial responses occurred in three dose-escalation patients, of whom one had hepatocellular carcinoma and two had cutaneous melanoma. The paper describes the monotherapy dose-escalation part (N of about 52 patients) of the phase I trial of ivuxolimab. Peripheral TCRbeta sequencing was intended to test whether TCR sequence diversity was altered and clonal T-cell expansion was caused by ivuxolimab. A male proportion of nearly 85% and a mean age of 60 years, ranging from 23 to 79, were recorded for the dose-escalation cohort. Patients were allowed to have had prior anti-PD-1, anti-PD-L1 or anti-CTLA-4 therapy, and 40% of the dose-escalation patients had been treated with checkpoint inhibitors.

About this clone: Its recognized antigen is unknown. No base quality values were provided; no much bigger clone lies one nucleotide off.

Patients with a history of autoimmune disease or receiving systemic immunosuppression were excluded from the trial. Peripheral blood for TCR sequencing was collected from all dose cohorts at baseline, on cycle 4 day 1, and on cycle 7 day 1. Samples were obtained from an open-label, multicenter, first-in-human phase I dose-escalation trial of ivuxolimab. Adults with locally advanced or metastatic melanoma, renal cell carcinoma, hepatocellular carcinoma or head and neck squamous cell carcinoma were enrolled in the trial. Before TCR sequencing, CD4+ and CD8+ T cells were separately sorted from peripheral blood. Based on the germline V gene (reference sequence), the CDR1 and CDR2 sequences are MNHEY and SMNVEV. From the cysteine up to the phenylalanine, the CDR3 has a length of 15 residues. This entry keeps only the CDR3 DNA: 45 bases, framed from base 1. Trimming takes 3 bases from V and 0 bases from J, and the germline ends sit 11 bases apart.

General study outcomes and caveats: On average, CD8+ T cells showed more expanded clones than CD4+ T cells after ivuxolimab. Which antigens the clonally expanded peripheral T cells were specific for was not determined. Low levels of normalized T-cell clonal expansion were also shown by some nonresponding patients. In partial responders in the 0.1-3.0 mg/kg groups, normalized peripheral clonal expansion was found to be among the lowest, especially among CD8+ T cells. Clonal expansion of both CD4+ and CD8+ blood T cells was observed from baseline to week 6 at doses 0.1 to 3.0 mg/kg.

Genomic DNA was extracted from sorted cells for sequencing of the TCRbeta CDR3 region. The immunoSEQ Assay was used to sequence the TCRbeta CDR3 regions. This is the immuneACCESS table as TCRdb keeps it, with only in-frame sequences that have V and J called. A part of the clones is gone; compared with another copy, unresolved V genes explain less than half, and the rest is unexplained. This sample is represented by 63,000 or so clones; approximately 78% of them were singletons. The ten largest make up 0.9% to 1.2% of the sample. The sequences come from CD4+ or CD8+ T cells sorted from blood, collected in a trial of the OX40 agonist ivuxolimab. The rearrangement combines TRBV27 with TRBJ1-1, with no D gene named confidently. This clonotype was obtained from an adult with an advanced solid tumor such as melanoma, head and neck, liver or kidney cancer. CDR3 reads: CASSFNQDLNTEAFF. The nucleotide sequence is given as TGTGCCAGCAGTTTTAACCAGGACTTGAACACTGAAGCTTTCTTT.